This T cell receptor beta chain was recorded in a study of CD39 and CD103 CD8 tumor-infiltrating T cells. Using immunoSEQ multiplex PCR, the repertoire was profiled, and TCRdb retains in-frame clones only, with some absent. Of some 420 clones in the sample, around 65% are singletons; the top ten hold roughly 30%. Study-wide points: Compared with DN, SP and blood memory CD8, DP TILs appeared more oligoclonal.

To note about this clone: Its antigen is unknown.

The V and J ends lost 2 bases and 4 bases respectively, with 17 bases between them. This CDR3 comprises 16 residues. Germline V gene sequence: CDR1 MDHEN, CDR2 SYDVKM. Patients were not receiving therapy at sample collection. T lymphocytes were enriched from thawed cells by negative selection, adding EpCAM beads for tumor-infiltrating lymphocytes. The origin of this receptor is a human donor with head and neck squamous cell carcinoma. The genes are TRBV28 and TRBJ1-2; weak D call: TRBD1 (5 bases). The source material was CD39+ CD103+ CD8+ T cells sorted from a lymph node. Subset noted: CD103+CD39+ double-positive CD45RA- CD8 T cells. The CDR3 DNA follows: TGTGCCAGCAGTTTACACGACCGACAGCTTTCCTATGGCTACACCTTC. Protein: CASSLHDRQLSYGYTF.